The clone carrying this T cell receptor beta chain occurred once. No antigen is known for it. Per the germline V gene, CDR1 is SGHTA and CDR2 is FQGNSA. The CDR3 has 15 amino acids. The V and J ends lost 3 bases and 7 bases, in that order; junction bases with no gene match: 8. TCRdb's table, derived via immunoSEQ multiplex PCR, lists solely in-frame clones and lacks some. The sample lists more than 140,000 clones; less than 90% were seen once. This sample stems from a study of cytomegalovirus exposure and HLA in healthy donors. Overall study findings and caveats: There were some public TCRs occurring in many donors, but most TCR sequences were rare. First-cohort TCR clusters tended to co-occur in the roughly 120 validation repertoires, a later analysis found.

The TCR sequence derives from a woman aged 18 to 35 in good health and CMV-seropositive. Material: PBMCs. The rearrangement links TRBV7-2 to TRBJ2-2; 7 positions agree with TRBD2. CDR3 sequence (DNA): TGTGCCAGCAGCTTGGTTACTAGCGCTTACGGGGAGCTGTTTTTT. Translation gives CASSLVTSAYGELFF.